This TCR beta chain was recovered during a study of T cell changes during pregnancy in multiple sclerosis. Sequenced by immunoSEQ multiplex PCR; TCRdb stores in-frame clones only, minus some. The table has some 60,000 clones, 93% seen once. CDR1 and CDR2 from the germline V gene are MNHNS and SASEGT. Trimming shortened V by 2 bases and J by 0 bases, and 2 bases separated the two germline ends. CDR3 length equals 12 residues. The sample was peripheral blood, taken after pregnancy. The sequence came from a female donor with multiple sclerosis, enrolled in a pregnancy study. The gene calls are TRBV6-1 and TRBJ2-7; unclear D gene. Here the CDR3 DNA reads TGTGCCAGCAGTGAATACTCCTACGAGCAGTACTTC. This encodes CASSEYSYEQYF.